These 20 T cell receptor beta chains were sequenced from one sample in a study of early T cells in non-severe SARS-CoV-2 infection. TCRdb used MiXCR to reprocess the 5' RACE reads, holding one entry per CDR3 protein. The sample has about 40,000 distinct CDR3 sequences, roughly 6% seen once. Sequencing was carried out using whole blood. The receptors originated from an adult who was a healthcare worker with PCR-confirmed SARS-CoV-2 infection or an uninfected control (not recorded which).

The table lists this clonotype with many counts. This sequence joins TRBV12-3 or TRBV12-4 and TRBJ2-4; 7 bases map to TRBD1. The CDR3 consists of 14 residues. With V trimmed by 5 bases and J by 6 bases, 7 bases remained unmatched. As DNA, the CDR3 is TGTGCCAGCAGTACTTACAGGGGTCTAAACATTCAGTACTTC. Its translation is CASSTYRGLNIQYF.

This clonotype came up many times. The V and J genes are TRBV5-1 and TRBJ2-4, with 11 bases identical to TRBD1. Germline V gene sequence: CDR1 SGHRS, CDR2 YFSETQ. The CDR3 loop spans 15 amino acids. With V trimmed by 4 bases and J by 3 bases, 3 bases remained unmatched. The CDR3 coding sequence is TGCGCCAGCAGCGTGGGACAGGGGGACAAAAACATTCAGTACTTC. Translated: CASSVGQGDKNIQYF. The variable domain in full, completed from reference TRBV5-1 and TRBJ2-4, reads KAGVTQTPRYLIKTRGQQVTLSCSPISGHRSVSWYQQTPGQGLQFLFEYFSETQRNKGNFPGRFSGRQFSNSRSEMNVSTLELGDSALYLCASSVGQGDKNIQYFGAGTRLSVL.

The chain combines TRBV7-9 with TRBJ2-3; D possibly matches TRBD1 or TRBD2 (7 bases each). V was cut by 2 bases and J by 3 bases, with 12 bases left in between. Germline V CDR1 and CDR2: SEHNR, FQNEAQ (reference sequence). This CDR3 region has 15 residues. In DNA form, the CDR3 reads TGTGCCAGCAGCTTATGGCAGGGGGGGACAGATACGCAGTATTTT. The encoded protein is CASSLWQGGTDTQYF.

This clonotype was seen at least ten times. This chain joins TRBV5-5 and TRBJ2-5, with TRBD2 matching 8 bases. The V gene end was trimmed by 0 bases and the J gene end by 5 bases; junction bases not matched to a gene: 6. CDR1 SGHKS and CDR2 YYEKEE come from the germline V gene (reference sequence). The CDR3 has 15 residues. The CDR3: CASSLAAGAGETQYF. CDR3 coding DNA: TGTGCCAGCAGCTTGGCAGCGGGAGCAGGGGAGACCCAGTACTTC.

Many counts were recorded for this clonotype. J is TRBJ2-5 and V is TRBV28, with 15 bases matching TRBD2. The CDR3 covers 15 residues. Germline V gene lookup returns CDR1 MDHEN and CDR2 SYDVKM. V lost 6 bases to trimming and J lost 4 bases; unmatched junction nucleotides: 3. CDR3 residues: CASSRGLAGGETQYF. The CDR3 DNA is TGTGCCAGCAGCCGGGGACTAGCGGGAGGAGAGACCCAGTACTTC.

The chain recombines TRBV20-1 with TRBJ2-1; the match to TRBD2 covers 7 bases. Germline assignment: CDR1 DFQATT and CDR2 SNEGSKA (reference sequence). The CDR3 is 14 residues long. The trim removed 5 bases at V and 6 bases at J, leaving 10 bases unmatched. The CDR3 nucleotides are TGCAGTGCTGCGACTAGCTGGAGGGCCAATGAGCAGTTCTTC. The encoded protein is CSAATSWRANEQFF.

This clonotype was found many times. V is TRBV4-3 and J is TRBJ1-2, with D tentatively TRBD1 (5 bases). Trimming removed 4 bases from V and 8 bases from J, with 23 bases in between. The germline V gene encodes CDR1 LGHNA and CDR2 YSLEER. The CDR3 has 16 residues. CDR3 amino acids: CASSPSSGIAPWGYTF. The CDR3 DNA follows: TGCGCCAGCAGCCCCTCATCAGGGATCGCCCCCTGGGGCTACACCTTC.

This clonotype occurred many times. J is TRBJ2-5 and V is TRBV10-2, with 13 nucleotides matching TRBD2. V gave up 6 bases and J gave up 6 bases; unmatched junction bases: 4. The germline V gene encodes CDR1 WSHSY and CDR2 SAAADI. The CDR3 has 14 residues. CDR3 amino acids: CASSGLAGDKTQYF. The CDR3 nucleotides are TGCGCCAGCAGCGGACTAGCGGGGGATAAGACCCAGTACTTC.

The gene calls are TRBV27 and TRBJ2-1, with D perhaps matching TRBD1 (7 bases). There are 12 residues in the CDR3. Germline V gives CDR1 MNHEY, CDR2 SMNVEV (reference sequence). The V end lost 6 bases, the J end lost 9 bases, and 12 bases lay between the germline ends. For the CDR3, the DNA is TGTGCCAGCAGGGAGGGGGCCGGTGAGCAGTTCTTC. Translation gives CASREGAGEQFF.

This clonotype was counted between two and nine times. This rearrangement joins TRBV5-1 to TRBJ2-3, with no clear D. Germline V gene sequence: CDR1 SGHRS, CDR2 YFSETQ. The CDR3 is made up of 11 amino acids. V was pared by 6 bases and J by 4 bases, with 6 bases between. DNA for the CDR3: TGCGCCAGCATTTATGCAGATACGCAGTATTTT. It translates to CASIYADTQYF.

In its sample, this clonotype was seen many times. V is TRBV10-2 and J is TRBJ2-6; perhaps TRBD2 as D (5 bases). CDR3 length equals 15 residues. Germline values: CDR1 WSHSY, CDR2 SAAADI. V lost 5 bases to trimming and J lost 0 bases, with 8 bases between them. The CDR3 nucleotides read TGCGCCAGCAGTCCACTAGGCTCTGGGGCCAACGTCCTGACTTTC. This translates into CASSPLGSGANVLTF.

This clonotype was detected ten times or more. The J gene is TRBJ2-3, the V gene TRBV7-9; 7 nucleotides line up with TRBD2. The germline V gene encodes CDR1 SEHNR and CDR2 FQNEAQ (reference sequence). The CDR3 spans 18 residues. J lost 0 bases, V lost 1 base, and 10 bases had no gene match. This CDR3 reads CASSLVGLAVKSTDTQYF. The CDR3 nucleotides read TGTGCCAGCAGCTTAGTAGGGCTAGCGGTCAAAAGCACAGATACGCAGTATTTT. Filled out from reference TRBV7-9 and TRBJ2-3, the complete variable domain reads DTGVSQNPRHKITKRGQNVTFRCDPISEHNRLYWYRQTLGQGPEFLTYFQNEAQLEKSRLLSDRFSAERPKGSFSTLEIQRTEQGDSAMYLCASSLVGLAVKSTDTQYFGPGTRLTVL.

This clonotype is deemed medium-sized (0.01 to 0.1%). The rearrangement joins TRBV5-6 to TRBJ2-7, with 10 bases identical to TRBD2. Trimming at V came to 4 bases and at J to 6 bases, leaving 13 bases not matched to a gene. The CDR3 length is 16 residues. CDR1 SGHDT and CDR2 YYEEEE come from the germline V gene. DNA for the CDR3: TGTGCCAGCAGCCCGGACCCTAGCGGGGGTACCGGCGAGCAGTACTTC. Its protein product is CASSPDPSGGTGEQYF.

The chain links TRBV24-1 to TRBJ2-7; a weak D match, TRBD2 (6 bases). The V gene lost 10 bases and the J gene lost 5 bases, with 17 bases spanning the gap. The germline V gene has CDR1 KGHDR and CDR2 SFDVKD. The CDR3 spans 13 residues. CDR3 DNA sequence: TGTGCCACGGCTGATGGAGGGAGCGACGAGCAGTACTTC. It is translated as CATADGGSDEQYF.

This clonotype was counted only a few times. The chain joins TRBV10-2 to TRBJ2-3; 7 bases fit TRBD1. From germline, CDR1 is WSHSY and CDR2 SAAADI. With V trimmed by 0 bases and J by 4 bases, 4 bases remained unmatched. The CDR3 loop spans 15 amino acids. CDR3 residues: CASSESDRVPDTQYF. CDR3 DNA sequence: TGCGCCAGCAGTGAGTCAGACAGGGTCCCAGATACGCAGTATTTT.

The chain is built from TRBV5-4 and TRBJ2-2; D is possibly TRBD1 (6 bases). V was clipped by 1 base and J by 4 bases, with 11 bases between them. CDR3 length: 15 residues. The germline V gene has CDR1 SGHNT and CDR2 YYREEE (reference sequence). The DNA of the CDR3 is TGTGCCAGCAGCTTGTTACAGGGCGGCACCGGGGAGCTGTTTTTT. Its protein product is CASSLLQGGTGELFF.

This clonotype was counted ten times or more. J is TRBJ1-2 and V is TRBV2, with D possibly being TRBD1 (6 bases). The germline V and J ends were trimmed by 3 bases and 5 bases, with 13 bases remaining between them. CDR3 length equals 14 residues. Germline CDR1 reads SNHLY; CDR2 reads FYNNEI. CDR3 amino acids: CASSEGATVYGYTF. DNA of the CDR3: TGTGCCAGCAGTGAGGGGGCCACTGTTTATGGCTACACCTTC. Full variable domain (outside the CDR3, taken from reference TRBV2 and TRBJ1-2): EPEVTQTPSHQVTQMGQEVILRCVPISNHLYFYWYRQILGQKVEFLVSFYNNEISEKSEIFDDQFSVERPDGSNFTLKIRSTKLEDSAMYFCASSEGATVYGYTFGSGTRLTVV.

This clonotype was counted between two and nine times. The rearrangement joins TRBV20-1 to TRBJ2-5, with D possibly called TRBD1 or TRBD2 (6 bases each). The CDR3 has 12 amino acids. V shed 1 base and J shed 7 bases, with 10 bases lying between them. Germline CDR1 reads DFQATT; CDR2 reads SNEGSKA (reference sequence). Here the CDR3 DNA reads TGCAGTGCTAGAGTGGAGGGGGGGACCCAGTACTTC. Amino acids: CSARVEGGTQYF.

A remark on this clonotype: Possible read error: a much larger clone is one base away. V and J are TRBV6-2 or TRBV6-3 and TRBJ1-5; 7 positions match TRBD1. The CDR3 consists of 15 residues. Germline CDR1 is MNHEY and CDR2 is SVGEGT. Trimming removed 4 bases from V and 4 bases from J; junction bases left unmatched: 7. The CDR3 spells CASSSARGRNQPQHF. The CDR3 coding sequence is TGTGCCAGCAGTTCCGCCAGGGGGAGAAATCAGCCCCAGCATTTT.

This clonotype appeared many times. The chain employs TRBV6-2 or TRBV6-3 and TRBJ2-2, with 9 bases matching TRBD1. The CDR3 has 16 residues. Looked up from germline, CDR1 is MNHEY and CDR2 is SVGEGT. Trimming at V came to 5 bases and at J to 6 bases, leaving 10 bases not matched to a gene. CDR3 nucleotides: TGTGCCAGCAGTCCTACCGGGACAGGGTTTCCCGGGGAGCTGTTTTTT. It codes for CASSPTGTGFPGELFF.